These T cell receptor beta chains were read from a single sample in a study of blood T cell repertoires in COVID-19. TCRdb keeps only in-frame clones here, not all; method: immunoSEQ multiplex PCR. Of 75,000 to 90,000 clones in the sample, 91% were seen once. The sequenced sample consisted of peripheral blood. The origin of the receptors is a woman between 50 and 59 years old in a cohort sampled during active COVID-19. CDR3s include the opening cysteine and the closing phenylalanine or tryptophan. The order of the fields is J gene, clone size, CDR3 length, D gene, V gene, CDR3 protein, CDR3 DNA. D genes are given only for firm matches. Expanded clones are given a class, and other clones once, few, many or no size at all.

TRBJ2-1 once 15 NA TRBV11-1 CASRPPTGKYNEQFF TGTGCCAGCAGACCCCCCACCGGGAAATACAATGAGCAGTTCTTC
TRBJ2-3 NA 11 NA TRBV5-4 CASSQSDTQYF TGTGCCAGCAGCCAGTCAGATACGCAGTATTTT
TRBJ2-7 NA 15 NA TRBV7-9 CASSLQTGVEDEQYF TGTGCCAGCAGCTTACAGACGGGAGTAGAGGACGAGCAGTACTTC
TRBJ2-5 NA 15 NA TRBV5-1 CASSLARTVQETQYF TGCGCCAGCAGCTTGGCTCGGACAGTACAAGAGACCCAGTACTTC
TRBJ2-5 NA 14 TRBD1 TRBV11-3 CASSLTGAQETQYF TGTGCCAGCAGCTTGACAGGGGCGCAGGAGACCCAGTACTTC
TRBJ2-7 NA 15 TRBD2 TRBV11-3 CASRLTSGSNYEQYF TGTGCCAGCAGGCTTACTAGCGGGTCAAACTACGAGCAGTACTTC
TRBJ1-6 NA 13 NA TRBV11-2 CASSLGQGRSLHF TGTGCCAGCAGCTTAGGGCAGGGGCGGTCCCTCCACTTT
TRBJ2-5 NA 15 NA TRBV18 CASSPPSVGGETQYF TGTGCCAGCTCACCACCGTCAGTCGGGGGAGAGACCCAGTACTTC
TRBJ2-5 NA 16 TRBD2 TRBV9 CASSVGPSGRGETQYF TGTGCCAGCAGCGTAGGACCTTCAGGGCGGGGGGAGACCCAGTACTTC
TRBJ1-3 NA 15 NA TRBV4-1 CASSQPRKAGNTIYF TGCGCCAGCAGCCAACCCAGGAAAGCTGGAAACACCATATATTTT
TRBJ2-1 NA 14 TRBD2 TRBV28 CASSPPGGYNEQFF TGTGCCAGCAGTCCCCCCGGGGGGTACAATGAGCAGTTCTTC
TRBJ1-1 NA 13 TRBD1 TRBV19 CASSSTGDTEAFF TGTGCCAGTAGTTCCACAGGGGACACTGAAGCTTTCTTT
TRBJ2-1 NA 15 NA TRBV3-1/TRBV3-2 CASSQRDLPYNEQFF TGTGCCAGCAGCCAGAGAGACTTACCCTACAATGAGCAGTTCTTC
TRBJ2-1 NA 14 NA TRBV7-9 CASSLVASGGEQFF TGTGCCAGCAGCTTAGTGGCTTCGGGTGGCGAGCAGTTCTTC
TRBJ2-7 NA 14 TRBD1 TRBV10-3 CATREGGQGGEQYF TGTGCCACACGGGAAGGGGGACAGGGAGGCGAGCAGTACTTC
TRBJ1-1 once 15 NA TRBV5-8 CASSWSRASNTEAFF TGTGCCAGCAGCTGGAGCAGGGCCTCGAACACTGAAGCTTTCTTT
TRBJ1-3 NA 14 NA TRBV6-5 CASSLTGTGNTIYF TGTGCCAGCAGTTTAACAGGGACTGGAAACACCATATATTTT
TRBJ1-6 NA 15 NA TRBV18 CASSPGGLYNSPLHF TGTGCCAGCTCACCAGGAGGACTCTATAATTCACCCCTCCACTTT
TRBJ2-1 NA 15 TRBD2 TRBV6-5 CASNPVAGAGNEQFF TGTGCCAGCAACCCCGTAGCGGGGGCCGGAAATGAGCAGTTCTTC
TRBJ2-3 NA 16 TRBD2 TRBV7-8 CASTTSSGGYTDTQYF TGTGCCAGCACCACTTCCAGCGGGGGATACACAGATACGCAGTATTTT
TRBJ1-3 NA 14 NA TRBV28 CASSLGSVGNTIYF TGTGCCAGCAGTTTAGGGAGTGTTGGAAACACCATATATTTT
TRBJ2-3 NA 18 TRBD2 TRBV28 CASSPGDRLAGGTDTQYF TGTGCCAGCAGTCCAGGGGACAGACTAGCGGGAGGGACAGATACGCAGTATTTT
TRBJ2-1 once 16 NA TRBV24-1 CATSDPSPTDYNEQFF TGTGCCACCAGTGACCCGTCCCCGACAGATTACAATGAGCAGTTCTTC
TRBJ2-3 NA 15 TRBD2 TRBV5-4 CASSFSGGYTDTQYF TGTGCCAGCAGCTTTAGCGGGGGGTACACAGATACGCAGTATTTT
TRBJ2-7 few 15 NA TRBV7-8 CASSLAQGDWDEQYF TGTGCCAGCAGCTTGGCCCAGGGCGACTGGGACGAGCAGTACTTC
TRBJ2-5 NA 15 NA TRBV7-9 CASSPRGTFQETQYF TGTGCCAGCAGCCCACGCGGGACTTTCCAAGAGACCCAGTACTTC
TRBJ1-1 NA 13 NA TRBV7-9 CASSPKGGLGAFF TGTGCCAGCAGCCCAAAGGGGGGGCTGGGAGCTTTCTTT
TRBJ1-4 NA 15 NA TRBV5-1 CASSPGQRSFGELFF TGCGCCAGCAGCCCCGGACAGAGATCCTTCGGGGAACTGTTTTTT
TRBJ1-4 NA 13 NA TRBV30 CAWGAGLYEKLFF TGTGCCTGGGGAGCGGGGTTGTATGAAAAACTGTTTTTT
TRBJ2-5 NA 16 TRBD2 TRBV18 CASSPSIGGARETQYF TGTGCCAGCTCACCGTCTATCGGGGGGGCCCGAGAGACCCAGTACTTC
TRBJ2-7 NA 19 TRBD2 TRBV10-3 CAIRTGKTAGLADSYEQYF TGTGCCATCAGGACCGGGAAGACAGCGGGGCTAGCGGACTCCTACGAGCAGTACTTC
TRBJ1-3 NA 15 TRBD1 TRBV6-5 CATSRGQGTGNTIYF TGTGCGACCTCCAGAGGACAGGGCACTGGAAACACCATATATTTT
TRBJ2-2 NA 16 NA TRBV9 CASSVPAGAGNGELFF TGTGCCAGCAGCGTGCCGGCGGGGGCCGGGAACGGGGAGCTGTTTTTT
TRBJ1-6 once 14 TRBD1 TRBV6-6 CASSQGGEYSPLHF TGTGCCAGCAGTCAGGGGGGGGAGTATTCACCCCTCCACTTT
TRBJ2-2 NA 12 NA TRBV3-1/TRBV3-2 CASSPLAGELFF TGTGCCAGCAGCCCTCTTGCCGGGGAGCTGTTTTTT
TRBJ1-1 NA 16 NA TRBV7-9 CASSPDGGGMNTEAFF TGTGCCAGCAGCCCCGACGGGGGAGGGATGAACACTGAAGCTTTCTTT
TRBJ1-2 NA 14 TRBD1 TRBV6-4 CASSPTGGLYGYTF TGTGCCAGCAGCCCGACAGGGGGCCTCTATGGCTACACCTTC
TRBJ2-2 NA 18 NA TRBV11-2 CASSLVAGGQGQAGELFF TGTGCCAGCAGCTTAGTGGCGGGGGGACAGGGTCAGGCCGGGGAGCTGTTTTTT
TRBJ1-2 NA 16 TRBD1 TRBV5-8 CASSLDRGRYGYGYTF TGTGCCAGCAGCTTGGACAGGGGAAGGTACGGCTATGGCTACACCTTC
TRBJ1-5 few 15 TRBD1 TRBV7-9 CASSLGTGGNQPQHF TGTGCCAGCAGCTTGGGGACAGGGGGCAATCAGCCCCAGCATTTT
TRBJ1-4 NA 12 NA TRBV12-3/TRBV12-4 CASSFGGEKLFF TGTGCCAGCAGTTTCGGGGGTGAAAAACTGTTTTTT
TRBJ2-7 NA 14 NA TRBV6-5 CASSRITGSGEQYF TGTGCCAGCAGTCGCATAACCGGGAGTGGCGAGCAGTACTTC
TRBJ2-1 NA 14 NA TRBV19 CASSGTRHGGEQFF TGTGCCAGTAGTGGTACTCGGCATGGCGGGGAGCAGTTCTTC
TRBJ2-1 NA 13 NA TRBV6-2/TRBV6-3 CASSKQAYNEQFF TGTGCCAGCAGTAAGCAAGCCTACAATGAGCAGTTCTTC
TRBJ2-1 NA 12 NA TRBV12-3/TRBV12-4 CASSFALNEQFF TGTGCCAGCAGTTTTGCCCTAAATGAGCAGTTCTTC
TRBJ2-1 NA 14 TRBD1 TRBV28 CASRTGGGYNEQFF TGTGCCAGCCGGACAGGGGGGGGGTACAATGAGCAGTTCTTC
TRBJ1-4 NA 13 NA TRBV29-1 CSVSRQGREKLFF TGCAGCGTTTCTAGGCAGGGGCGGGAAAAACTGTTTTTT
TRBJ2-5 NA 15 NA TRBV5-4 CASSLEFGRVETQYF TGTGCCAGCAGCTTGGAGTTCGGCAGGGTAGAGACCCAGTACTTC
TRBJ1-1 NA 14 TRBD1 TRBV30 CACQKGQGYTEAFF TGTGCCTGCCAAAAGGGACAGGGATACACTGAAGCTTTCTTT
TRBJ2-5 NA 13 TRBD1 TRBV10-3 CAIRPTGQETQYF TGTGCCATCAGACCGACAGGGCAAGAGACCCAGTACTTC
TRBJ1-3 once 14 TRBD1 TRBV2 CASSPQGPGNTIYF TGTGCCAGCAGTCCACAGGGGCCTGGAAACACCATATATTTT